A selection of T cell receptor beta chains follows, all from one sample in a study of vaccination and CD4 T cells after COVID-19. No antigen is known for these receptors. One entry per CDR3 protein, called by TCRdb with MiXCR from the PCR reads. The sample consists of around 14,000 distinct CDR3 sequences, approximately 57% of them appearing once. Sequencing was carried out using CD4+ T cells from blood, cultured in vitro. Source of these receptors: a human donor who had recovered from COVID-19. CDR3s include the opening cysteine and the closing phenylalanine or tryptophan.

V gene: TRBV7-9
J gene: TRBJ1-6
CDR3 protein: CASSFGDSPLHF

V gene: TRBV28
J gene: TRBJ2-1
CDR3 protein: CASRIGQGQFF

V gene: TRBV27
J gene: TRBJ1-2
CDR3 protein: CASRDEGSTRGYTF

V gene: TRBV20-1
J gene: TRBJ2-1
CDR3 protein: CSAREKGYEQFF

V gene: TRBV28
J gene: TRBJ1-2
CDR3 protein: CASRGGRGNGYTF

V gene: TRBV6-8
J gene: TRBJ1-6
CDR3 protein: CASRPPCVSYNSPLHF

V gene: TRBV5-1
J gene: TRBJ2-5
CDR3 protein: CASSARLAGRETQYF

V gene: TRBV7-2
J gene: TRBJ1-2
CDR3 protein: CASSLQDGRHGGYTF

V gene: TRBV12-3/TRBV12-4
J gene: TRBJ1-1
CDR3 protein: CASSTRRGENTEAFF

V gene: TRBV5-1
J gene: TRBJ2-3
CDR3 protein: CASSLAMTSGSVDTQYF

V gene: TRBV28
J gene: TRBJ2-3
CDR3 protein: CASSLKSLAGTDTQYF

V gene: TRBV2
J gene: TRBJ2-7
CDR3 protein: CASSGMGGGPYEQYF

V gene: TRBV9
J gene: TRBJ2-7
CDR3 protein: CASSVSGSSGEQYF

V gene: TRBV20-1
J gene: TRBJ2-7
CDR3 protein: CSAYRVMEQYF

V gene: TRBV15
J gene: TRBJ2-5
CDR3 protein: CATSREGQGIVTQYF

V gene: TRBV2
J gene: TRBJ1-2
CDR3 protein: CASSADSAGGYTF

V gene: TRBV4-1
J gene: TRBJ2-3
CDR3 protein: CASSQSGTGVLDTQYF

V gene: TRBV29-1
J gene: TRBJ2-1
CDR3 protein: CSVGGQVQGEQFF

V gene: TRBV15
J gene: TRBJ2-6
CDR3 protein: CATSRQGIGANVLTF

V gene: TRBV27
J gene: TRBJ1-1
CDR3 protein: CASSFRDRGKNTEAFF

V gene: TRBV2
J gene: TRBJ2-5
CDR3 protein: CASSVTSDQETQYF

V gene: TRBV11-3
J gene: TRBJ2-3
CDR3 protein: CASSPGTSGANTDTQYF

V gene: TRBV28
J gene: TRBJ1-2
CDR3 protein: CASSLQGARGYGYTF

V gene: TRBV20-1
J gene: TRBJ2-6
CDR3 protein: CSASTGRGVGGANVLTF

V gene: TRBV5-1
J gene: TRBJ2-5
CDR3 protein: CASSPGQGGIEETQYF

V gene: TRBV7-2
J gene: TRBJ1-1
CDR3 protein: CASSRGGIMNTEAFF

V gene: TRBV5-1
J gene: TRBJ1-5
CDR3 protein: CACDRPQPNSNQPQHF

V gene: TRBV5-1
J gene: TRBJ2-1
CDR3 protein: CASSSESGGYNEQFF

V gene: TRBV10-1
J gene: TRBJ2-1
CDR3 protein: CASSAPGGLYNEQFF

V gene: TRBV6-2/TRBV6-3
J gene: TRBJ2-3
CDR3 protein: CASSPTSGVTGSTDTQYF

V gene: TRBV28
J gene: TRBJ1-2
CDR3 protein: CASRQGGAESNYGYTF

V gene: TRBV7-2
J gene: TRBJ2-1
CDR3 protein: CASSFWADEQFF

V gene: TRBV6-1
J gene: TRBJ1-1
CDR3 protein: CASSETSPFF

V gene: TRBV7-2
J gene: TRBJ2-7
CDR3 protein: CASSSNLAGSFEQYF

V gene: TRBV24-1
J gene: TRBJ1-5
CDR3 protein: CATSDAGQGGYSNQPQHF

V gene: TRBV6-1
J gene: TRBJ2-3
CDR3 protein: CASTPRGGLGSDTQYF

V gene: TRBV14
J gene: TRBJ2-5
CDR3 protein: CASNTGGQETQYF

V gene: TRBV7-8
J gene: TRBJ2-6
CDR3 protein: CASSLVGVSSGANVLTF

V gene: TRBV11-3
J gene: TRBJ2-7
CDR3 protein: CASSVGASLLGDEQYF

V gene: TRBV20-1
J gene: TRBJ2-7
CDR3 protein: CSARPTQGWEQYF

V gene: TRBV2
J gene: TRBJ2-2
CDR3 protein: CASKSKREVAGELFF

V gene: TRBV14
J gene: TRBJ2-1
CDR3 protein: CASSLLAGVHEQFF

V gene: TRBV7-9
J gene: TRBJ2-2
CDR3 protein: CASSPPDTRELFF